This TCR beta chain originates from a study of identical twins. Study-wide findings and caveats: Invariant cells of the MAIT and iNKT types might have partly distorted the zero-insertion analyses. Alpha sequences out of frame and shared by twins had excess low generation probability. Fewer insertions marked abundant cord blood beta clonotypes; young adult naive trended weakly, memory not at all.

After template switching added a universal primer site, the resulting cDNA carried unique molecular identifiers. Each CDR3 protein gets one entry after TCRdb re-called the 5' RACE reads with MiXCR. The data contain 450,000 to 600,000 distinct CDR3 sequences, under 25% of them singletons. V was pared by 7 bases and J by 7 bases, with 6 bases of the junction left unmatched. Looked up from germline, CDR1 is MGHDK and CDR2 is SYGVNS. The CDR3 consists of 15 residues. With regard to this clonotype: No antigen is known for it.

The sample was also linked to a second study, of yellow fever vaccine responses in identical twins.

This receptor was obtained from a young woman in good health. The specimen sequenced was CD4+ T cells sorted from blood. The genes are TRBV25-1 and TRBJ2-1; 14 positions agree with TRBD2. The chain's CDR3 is CASTLGTSGRNEQFF. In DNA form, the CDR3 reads TGTGCCAGCACTCTCGGGACTAGCGGGAGAAATGAGCAGTTCTTC.